Shown below are 8 T cell receptor beta chains from a single sample sequenced in a study of cytomegalovirus exposure and HLA in healthy donors. Use of 60 Vbeta and 13 Jbeta primers characterized the PCR. The assay was immunoSEQ multiplex PCR, and TCRdb's table has in-frame clones only and misses some. The sample shows 180,000 or so clones, over 75% of them seen only once. What was sequenced was PBMCs. These receptor sequences come from a woman aged 25 to 39 in good health and CMV-seronegative.

This rearrangement joins TRBV15 to TRBJ1-5; TRBD1 is a possible D gene (5 bases). Germline loops: CDR1 LNHNV, CDR2 YYDKDF (reference sequence). V was pared by 3 bases and J by 7 bases, with 13 bases between. The CDR3 totals 14 residues. CDR3 amino acids: CATSREGLRQPQHF. The CDR3 DNA follows: TGTGCCACCAGCAGGGAGGGGTTACGGCAGCCCCAGCATTTT.

The J gene is TRBJ1-1, the V gene TRBV11-2; 7 positions agree with TRBD1. This CDR3 is built from 14 residues. With V trimmed by 5 bases and J by 7 bases, 10 bases remained unmatched. In germline, CDR1 is SGHAT, CDR2 FQNNGV. The CDR3 DNA reads TGTGCCAGCAGCCCCCGGACAGGACGGGATGAAGCTTTCTTT. Translating gives CASSPRTGRDEAFF.

This clone was counted once. V gene TRBV18 combines with J gene TRBJ1-1; D may be TRBD1 (5 bases). The V end was cut by 2 bases, the J end by 4 bases, with 17 bases between. The CDR3 loop spans 16 amino acids. Germline CDR1 and CDR2: KGHSH and LQKENI. CDR3 sequence: CASSPGSQGRVTEAFF. The DNA for the CDR3 is TGTGCCAGCTCACCAGGCTCCCAGGGAAGGGTCACTGAAGCTTTCTTT.

The V and J genes are TRBV27 and TRBJ1-2; D perhaps matches TRBD1 (5 bases). V lost 4 bases, J lost 5 bases, and 20 bases lay in between. The CDR3 has 16 amino acids. CDR1 is MNHEY, CDR2 SMNVEV, per germline (reference sequence). CDR3 bases: TGTGCCAGCAGTTCGAGACAGACCTTACCTCAATATGGCTACACCTTC. Its protein product is CASSSRQTLPQYGYTF.

The chain carries TRBV4-2 and TRBJ2-7, with 8 bases matching TRBD1. The CDR3 is 12 residues long. The germline V gene encodes CDR1 LGHNA and CDR2 YNFKEQ. V was clipped by 3 bases and J by 6 bases; unmatched bases: 1. Written as DNA, the CDR3 is TGTGCCAGCAGCCAGGGGACAGGCGAGCAGTACTTC. Its translation: CASSQGTGEQYF.

The V and J genes are TRBV19 and TRBJ1-2, with TRBD1 matching over 7 bases. Losses at the gene ends were 5 bases for V and 4 bases for J; bases not matched to a gene: 7. Germline CDR1 reads LNHDA; CDR2 reads SQIVND (reference sequence). This CDR3 is built from 14 residues. The CDR3 loop is CASSRQGEVYGYTF. CDR3 bases: TGTGCCAGTAGTCGACAGGGAGAAGTCTATGGCTACACCTTC.

The chain couples TRBV7-9 to TRBJ1-4; 8 bases line up with TRBD1. The CDR3 is made up of 14 amino acids. Trimming cost V 3 bases and J 8 bases; bases outside gene matches: 5. Looked up from germline, CDR1 is SEHNR and CDR2 is FQNEAQ (reference sequence). The CDR3 coding sequence is TGTGCCAGCAGCTTTCTCGGGACAGGAGAAAAACTGTTTTTT. Protein product: CASSFLGTGEKLFF.

This clone was observed once. The chain recombines TRBV27 with TRBJ2-4; the match to TRBD2 covers 9 bases. Germline V CDR1 and CDR2: MNHEY, SMNVEV (reference sequence). V lost 0 bases, J lost 1 base, and 4 bases stayed unmatched. The CDR3 totals 17 residues. The CDR3, as DNA: TGTGCCAGCAGTTTATCGAGAAGCGGGGGGGCCAAAAACATTCAGTACTTC. Its translation: CASSLSRSGGAKNIQYF.